This T cell receptor (beta chain) was profiled in a study of OX40 agonist ivuxolimab in advanced cancers. Profiling relied on immunoSEQ multiplex PCR, and the TCRdb table lists in-frame clones only, not all of them. The top ten hold roughly 0.67% of the sample, which has tens of thousands of clones, around 90% seen once. The CDR3 has 15 amino acids. Trimming removed 5 bases from V and 2 bases from J, with 16 bases in between. Germline assignment: CDR1 SGHAT and CDR2 FQNNGV. The sample here was CD4+ or CD8+ T cells sorted from blood, taken in a trial of the OX40 agonist ivuxolimab. The genes are TRBV11-2 and TRBJ2-7, with a possible D match to TRBD1 (5 bases). The receptor's source is an adult with an advanced solid tumor such as melanoma, head and neck, liver or kidney cancer. CDR3 loop: CASSPASRAAYEQYF. For the CDR3, the DNA is TGTGCCAGCAGCCCAGCTTCCAGGGCGGCCTACGAGCAGTACTTC.